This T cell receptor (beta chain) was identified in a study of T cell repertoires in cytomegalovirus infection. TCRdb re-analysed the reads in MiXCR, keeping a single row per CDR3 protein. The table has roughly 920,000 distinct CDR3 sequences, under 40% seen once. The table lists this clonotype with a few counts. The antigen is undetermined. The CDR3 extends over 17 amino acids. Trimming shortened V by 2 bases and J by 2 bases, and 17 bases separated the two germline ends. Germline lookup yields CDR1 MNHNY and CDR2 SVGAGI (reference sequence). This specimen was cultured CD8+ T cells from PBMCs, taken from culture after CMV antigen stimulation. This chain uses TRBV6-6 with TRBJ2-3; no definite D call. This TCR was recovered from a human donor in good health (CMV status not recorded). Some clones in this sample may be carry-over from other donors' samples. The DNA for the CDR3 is TGTGCCAGCAGTTACCCCGACGCCCCGGTAGCCACAGATACGCAGTATTTT. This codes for CASSYPDAPVATDTQYF.